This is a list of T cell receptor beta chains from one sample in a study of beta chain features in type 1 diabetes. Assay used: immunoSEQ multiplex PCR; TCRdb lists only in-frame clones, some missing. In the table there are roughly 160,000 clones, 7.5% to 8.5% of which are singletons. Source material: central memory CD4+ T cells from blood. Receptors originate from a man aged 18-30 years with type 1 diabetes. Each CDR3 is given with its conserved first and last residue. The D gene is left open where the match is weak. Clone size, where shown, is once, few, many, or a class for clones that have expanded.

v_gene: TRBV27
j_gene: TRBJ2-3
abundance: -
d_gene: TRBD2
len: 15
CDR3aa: CASRMTSGNTDTQYF
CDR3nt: TGTGCCAGCAGAATGACTAGCGGGAACACAGATACGCAGTATTTT

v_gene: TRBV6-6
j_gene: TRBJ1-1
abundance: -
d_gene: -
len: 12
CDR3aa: CASSHRATEAFF
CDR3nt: TGTGCCAGCAGTCACAGGGCAACTGAAGCTTTCTTT

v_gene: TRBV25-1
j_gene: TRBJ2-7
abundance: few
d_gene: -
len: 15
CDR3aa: CASSGESRGRYEQYF
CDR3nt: TGTGCCAGCAGTGGTGAGTCCAGGGGCAGGTACGAGCAGTACTTC

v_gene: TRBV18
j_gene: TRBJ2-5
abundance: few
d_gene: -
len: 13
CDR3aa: CASSFGEQETQYF
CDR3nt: TGTGCCAGCTCATTCGGAGAGCAAGAGACCCAGTACTTC

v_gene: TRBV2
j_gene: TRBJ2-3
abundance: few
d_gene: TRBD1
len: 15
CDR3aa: CASTERQGITDTQYF
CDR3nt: TGTGCCAGCACCGAGAGACAGGGGATCACAGATACGCAGTATTTT

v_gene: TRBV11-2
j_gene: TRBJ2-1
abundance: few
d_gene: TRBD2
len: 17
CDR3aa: CASSLETSGGSYNEQFF
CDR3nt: TGTGCCAGCAGCTTAGAGACTAGCGGGGGGTCCTACAATGAGCAGTTCTTC

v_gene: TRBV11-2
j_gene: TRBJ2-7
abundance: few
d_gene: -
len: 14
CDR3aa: CASSLTGYSYEQYF
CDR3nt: TGTGCCAGCAGCCTCACAGGATACTCCTACGAGCAGTACTTC

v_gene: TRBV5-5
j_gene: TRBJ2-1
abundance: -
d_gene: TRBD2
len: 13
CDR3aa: CASVTSGRSEQFF
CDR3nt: TGTGCCAGCGTCACTAGCGGGAGAAGTGAGCAGTTCTTC

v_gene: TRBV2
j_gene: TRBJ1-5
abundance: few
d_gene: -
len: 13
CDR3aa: CASSRQVNQPQHF
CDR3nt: TGTGCCAGCAGCAGACAGGTCAATCAGCCCCAGCATTTT

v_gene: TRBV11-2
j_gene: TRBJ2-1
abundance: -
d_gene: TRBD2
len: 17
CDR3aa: CASSRRLARSSYNEQFF
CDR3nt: TGTGCCAGCAGCCGCCGACTAGCGAGGAGCTCCTACAATGAGCAGTTCTTC

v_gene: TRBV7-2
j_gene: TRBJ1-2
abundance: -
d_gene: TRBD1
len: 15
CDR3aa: CASSSPTGGGYGYTF
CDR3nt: TGTGCCAGCAGCTCTCCGACAGGGGGCGGCTATGGCTACACCTTC

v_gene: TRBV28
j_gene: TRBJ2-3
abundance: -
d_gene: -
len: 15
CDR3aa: CASRPGGPHTDTQYF
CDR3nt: TGTGCCAGCAGACCGGGGGGCCCCCACACAGATACGCAGTATTTT

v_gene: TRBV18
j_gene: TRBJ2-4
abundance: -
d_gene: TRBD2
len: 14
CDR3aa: CASSPGLAADIQYF
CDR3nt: TGTGCCAGCTCACCCGGACTAGCGGCGGACATTCAGTACTTC

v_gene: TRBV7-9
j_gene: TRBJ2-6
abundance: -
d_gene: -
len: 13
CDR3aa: CASSLGTVNVLTF
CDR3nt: TGTGCCAGCAGCTTAGGGACAGTTAACGTCCTGACTTTC

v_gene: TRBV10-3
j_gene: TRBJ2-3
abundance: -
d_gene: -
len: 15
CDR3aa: CAISVTTGATDTQYF
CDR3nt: TGTGCCATCAGTGTAACAACAGGCGCTACAGATACGCAGTATTTT

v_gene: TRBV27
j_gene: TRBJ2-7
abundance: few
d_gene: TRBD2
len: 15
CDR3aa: CASSFSGLGAYEQYF
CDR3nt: TGTGCCAGCAGTTTCTCAGGACTAGGGGCTTACGAGCAGTACTTC

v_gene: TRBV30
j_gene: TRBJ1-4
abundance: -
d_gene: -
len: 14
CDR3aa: CAWSTQGLGEKLFF
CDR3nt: TGTGCCTGGAGCACACAGGGTCTCGGTGAAAAACTGTTTTTT

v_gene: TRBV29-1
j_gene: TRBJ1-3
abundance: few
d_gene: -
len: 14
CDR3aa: CSVTDWSSGNTIYF
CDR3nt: TGCAGCGTCACGGACTGGAGCTCTGGAAACACCATATATTTT

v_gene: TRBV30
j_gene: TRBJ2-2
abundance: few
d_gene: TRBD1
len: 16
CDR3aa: CAWSVAGTAYTGELFF
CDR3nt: TGTGCCTGGAGTGTAGCCGGGACAGCGTACACCGGGGAGCTGTTTTTT

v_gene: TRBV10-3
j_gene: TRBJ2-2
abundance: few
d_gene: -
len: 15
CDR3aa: CAISESDRTAGELFF
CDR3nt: TGTGCCATCAGTGAGTCAGACAGGACGGCCGGGGAGCTGTTTTTT

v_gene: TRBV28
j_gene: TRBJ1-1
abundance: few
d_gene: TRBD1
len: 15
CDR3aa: CASSSTGTGWTEAFF
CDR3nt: TGTGCCAGCAGTTCAACCGGGACAGGGTGGACTGAAGCTTTCTTT

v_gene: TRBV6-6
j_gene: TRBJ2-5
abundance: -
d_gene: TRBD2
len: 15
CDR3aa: CASSPGTSHDETQYF
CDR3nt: TGTGCCAGCAGCCCCGGGACTAGTCATGATGAGACCCAGTACTTC

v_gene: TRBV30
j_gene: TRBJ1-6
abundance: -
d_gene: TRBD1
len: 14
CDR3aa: CAWRAQGNNSPLHF
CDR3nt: TGTGCCTGGAGGGCACAGGGGAATAATTCACCCCTCCACTTT

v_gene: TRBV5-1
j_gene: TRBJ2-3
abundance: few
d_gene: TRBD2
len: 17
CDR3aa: CASSLAATSGNTDTQYF
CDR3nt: TGCGCCAGCAGCTTGGCCGCGACTAGCGGGAACACAGATACGCAGTATTTT

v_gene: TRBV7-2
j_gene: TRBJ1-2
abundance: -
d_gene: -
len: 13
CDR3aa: CASSHPVNGGYTF
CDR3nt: TGTGCCAGCAGCCACCCGGTAAACGGTGGCTACACCTTC

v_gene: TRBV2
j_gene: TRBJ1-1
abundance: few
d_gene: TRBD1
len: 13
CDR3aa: CASSRGQGAVAFF
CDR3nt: TGTGCCAGCAGCCGCGGACAGGGCGCTGTGGCTTTCTTT

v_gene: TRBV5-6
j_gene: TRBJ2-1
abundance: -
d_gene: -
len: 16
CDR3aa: CASSLRQGALISEQFF
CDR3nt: TGTGCCAGCAGCTTGAGGCAAGGGGCTCTTATTAGTGAGCAGTTCTTC

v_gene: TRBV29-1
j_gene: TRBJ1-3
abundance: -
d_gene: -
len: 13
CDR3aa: CSVDGEAGNTIYF
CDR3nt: TGCAGCGTTGACGGGGAGGCTGGAAACACCATATATTTT

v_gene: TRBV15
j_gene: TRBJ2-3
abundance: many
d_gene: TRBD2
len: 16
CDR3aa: CATSRGLAGSTDTQYF
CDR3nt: TGTGCCACCAGCAGGGGACTAGCGGGATCCACAGATACGCAGTATTTT

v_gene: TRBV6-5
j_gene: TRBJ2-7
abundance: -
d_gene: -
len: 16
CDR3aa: CASSYASPGVGYEQYF
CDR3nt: TGTGCCAGCAGTTACGCTAGCCCCGGGGTGGGCTACGAGCAGTACTTC

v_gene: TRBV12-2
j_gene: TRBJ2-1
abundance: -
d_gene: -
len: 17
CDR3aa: CASRLPIAGPLYNEQFF
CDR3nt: TGTGCAAGTCGCTTACCAATAGCGGGACCTCTTTACAATGAGCAGTTCTTC

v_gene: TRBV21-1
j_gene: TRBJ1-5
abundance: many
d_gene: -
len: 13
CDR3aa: CASRDYSNQPQHF
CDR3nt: TGTGCCAGCAGGGACTATAGCAATCAGCCCCAGCATTTT

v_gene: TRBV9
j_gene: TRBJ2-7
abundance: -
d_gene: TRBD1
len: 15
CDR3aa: CASSGLTGLSYEQYF
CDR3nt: TGTGCCAGCAGCGGATTGACAGGGCTAAGCTACGAGCAGTACTTC

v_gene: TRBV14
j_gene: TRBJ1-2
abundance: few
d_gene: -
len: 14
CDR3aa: CASSHSVMVYGYTF
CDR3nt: TGTGCCAGCAGCCACTCAGTGATGGTGTATGGCTACACCTTC

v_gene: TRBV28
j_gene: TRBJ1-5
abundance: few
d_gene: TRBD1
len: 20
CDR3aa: CASSLPHYRGRRASNQPQHF
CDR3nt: TGTGCCAGCAGTTTGCCTCACTACAGGGGGCGTCGGGCAAGCAATCAGCCCCAGCATTTT

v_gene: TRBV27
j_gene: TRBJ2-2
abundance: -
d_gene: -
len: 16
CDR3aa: CASSLGGGGYAGELFF
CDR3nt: TGTGCCAGCAGTTTGGGGGGCGGGGGCTACGCCGGGGAGCTGTTTTTT

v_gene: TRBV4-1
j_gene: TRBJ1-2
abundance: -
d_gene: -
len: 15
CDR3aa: CASSQDGQRNYGYTF
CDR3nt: TGCGCCAGCAGCCAAGACGGACAGAGGAACTATGGCTACACCTTC

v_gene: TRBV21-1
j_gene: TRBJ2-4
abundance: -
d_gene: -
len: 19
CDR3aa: CASSPLNTGTGGAKNIQYF
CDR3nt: TGTGCCAGCAGCCCTCTCAATACCGGGACAGGGGGCGCCAAAAACATTCAGTACTTC

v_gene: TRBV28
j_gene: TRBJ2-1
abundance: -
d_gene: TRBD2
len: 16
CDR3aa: CASSPRLAGVANEQFF
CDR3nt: TGTGCCAGCAGTCCCCGACTAGCGGGAGTTGCCAATGAGCAGTTCTTC

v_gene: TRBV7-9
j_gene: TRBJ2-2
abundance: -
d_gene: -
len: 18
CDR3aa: CASSLGLTRESGTGELFF
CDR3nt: TGTGCCAGCAGCTTGGGCCTAACTCGGGAGTCGGGGACCGGGGAGCTGTTTTTT

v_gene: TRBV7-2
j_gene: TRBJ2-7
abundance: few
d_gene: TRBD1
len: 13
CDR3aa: CASSPTGQGAQYF
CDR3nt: TGTGCCAGCAGCCCCACGGGACAGGGCGCCCAGTACTTC

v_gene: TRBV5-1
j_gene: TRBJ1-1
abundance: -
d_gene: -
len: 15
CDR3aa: CASSLASHQNTEAFF
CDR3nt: TGCGCCAGCAGCTTGGCCAGTCACCAGAACACTGAAGCTTTCTTT

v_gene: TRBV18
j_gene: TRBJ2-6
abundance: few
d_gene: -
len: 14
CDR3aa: CASSPESGANVLTF
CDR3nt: TGTGCCAGCTCACCAGAGTCTGGGGCCAACGTCCTGACTTTC

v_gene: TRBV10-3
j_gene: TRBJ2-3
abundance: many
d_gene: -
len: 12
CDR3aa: CAISAEQYTQYF
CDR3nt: TGTGCCATCAGTGCTGAACAATATACGCAGTATTTT

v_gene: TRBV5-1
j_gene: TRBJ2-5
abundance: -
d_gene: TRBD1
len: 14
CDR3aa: CASRPGQGGETQYF
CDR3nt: TGCGCCAGCAGACCTGGACAGGGGGGGGAGACCCAGTACTTC

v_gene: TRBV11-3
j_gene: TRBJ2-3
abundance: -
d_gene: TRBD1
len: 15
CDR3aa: CASSLRPTGEDTQYF
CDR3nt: TGTGCCAGCAGCTTGCGGCCAACAGGGGAGGATACGCAGTATTTT

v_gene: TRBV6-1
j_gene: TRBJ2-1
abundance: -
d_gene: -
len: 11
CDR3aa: CASREVIEQFF
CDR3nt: TGTGCCAGCAGGGAGGTCATTGAGCAGTTCTTC

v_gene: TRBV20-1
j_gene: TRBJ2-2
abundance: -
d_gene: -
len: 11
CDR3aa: CSAQGAGELFF
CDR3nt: TGCAGTGCTCAGGGTGCCGGGGAGCTGTTTTTT

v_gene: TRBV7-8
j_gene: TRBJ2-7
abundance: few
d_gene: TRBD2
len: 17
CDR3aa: CASSLGRIGRRVFEQYF
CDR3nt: TGTGCCAGCAGCTTAGGTCGTATCGGGAGGAGGGTTTTCGAGCAGTACTTC

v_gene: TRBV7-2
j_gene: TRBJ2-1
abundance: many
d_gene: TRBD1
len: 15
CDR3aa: CASSLDRGFYNEQFF
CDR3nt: TGTGCCAGCAGCTTGGACAGGGGTTTTTACAATGAGCAGTTCTTC

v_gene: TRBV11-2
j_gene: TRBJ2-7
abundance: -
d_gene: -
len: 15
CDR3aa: CASSLEASYYYEQYF
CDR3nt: TGTGCCAGCAGCTTAGAGGCTTCGTACTACTACGAGCAGTACTTC

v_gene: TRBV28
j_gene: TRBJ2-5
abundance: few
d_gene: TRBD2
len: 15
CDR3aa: CASSRVAGNEGEQYF
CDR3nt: TGTGCCAGCAGTCGAGTAGCGGGGAACGAGGGGGAGCAGTACTTC

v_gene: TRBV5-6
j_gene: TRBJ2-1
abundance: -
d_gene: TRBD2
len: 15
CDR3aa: CASRVLAGGVGEQFF
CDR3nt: TGTGCCAGCAGGGTCCTAGCGGGAGGTGTCGGTGAGCAGTTCTTC

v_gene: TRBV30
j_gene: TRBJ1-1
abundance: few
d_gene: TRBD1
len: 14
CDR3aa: CAWAGGVRVTEAFF
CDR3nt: TGTGCCTGGGCAGGGGGCGTTAGGGTCACTGAAGCTTTCTTT